This TCR beta chain came from a study of T cell clonality in common variable immunodeficiency (dated by TCRdb to between 2015 and 2016). Paper-wide results and their limitations: TCRbeta clonality was higher in CVID subjects than in healthy controls (t-test p = 0.018), and the increase was most characteristic of about a third of subjects. CVID TCRbeta sequences were reported to have fewer deletions and N-nucleotide insertions and to lack highly modified clones with 13 or more V deletions. Differences among patients in the CVID cohort limited the correlations between repertoire features and clinical complications. The authors noted that sequencing repertoires of T cell subpopulations would be needed to clarify what caused the increased clonality in CVID. Healthy controls shared more TCRbeta clones with each other than CVID subjects shared among themselves (p < 0.0001). Even though DNA input was the same, control samples had an average of approximately 82,000 unique sequences each, compared with roughly 32,000 in CVID samples.

Most of the CVID patients and most of the healthy controls were of Caucasian heritage. From each donor, roughly 5 to 8.5 ml of heparinized peripheral whole blood was collected. Genomic DNA from adults with common variable immune deficiency (CVID) and from healthy adult controls was used for sequencing of TCRbeta CDR3 repertoires. The control group was made up of roughly 22 healthy adult volunteers (about 10 male and around twelve female) whose ages ranged from 23 to 66 years, with a mean age of almost 35. Diluted blood was subjected to density centrifugation over Hypaque 1077 or Ficoll-Paque for isolation of peripheral blood mononuclear cells. Genomic DNA was obtained from unsorted mononuclear cells through either Qiagen column purification or a centrifugation-based method. For sequencing, equivalent amounts of genomic DNA were input from CVID and control samples. For every sample, a 60 bp segment covering the rearranged TCRbeta CDR3 region was amplified and then sequenced. TCRbeta amplification used the immunoSEQ assay, a bias-corrected multiplex PCR with high-throughput sequencing. Regarding the original processing steps: Each unique nucleotide sequence was treated as a clone and annotated with V, D and J genes, copy number and frequency. Sequences were labeled productive if in frame, and non-productive if out of frame or containing stop codons. Clonality was calculated from Shannon's entropy as previously described. The predicted amino acid sequences of productive clones were used to derive mean CDR3 Kyte-Doolittle hydropathy. Hierarchical clustering of scaled V gene usage was performed with the R hclust function using Manhattan distance and complete linkage. Sharing of clones by CDR3 amino acid sequence was evaluated by resampling 12 repertoires per group over 100 rounds. The repertoires were searched for around 70 published EBV-specific and around 240 published CMV-specific TCRbeta sequences. Analysis left out two CVID samples that produced under 10,000 sequences, so fewer than 55 CVID repertoires remained. Drawn from immuneACCESS, this table holds only the in-frame rearrangements with V and J called that TCRdb kept. Clones are partly lost; checked studies trace under half to an unresolved V gene and leave the rest unexplained. The D gene and trimming were derived from the DNA, and the V and J assignments and clone size from that table. The table records 50,000 or so clones for this sample, and not one of them appears only once. The ten biggest clones cover roughly 6% of the sample.

This clone was detected many times. The antigen it binds to is not known. The CDR3 end lies 3 residues beyond the end of the read and is filled in from the germline J gene. The CDR3 has 14 amino acids, counting the end cysteine and phenylalanine. The CDR3 was read in part: 33 bases, with the frame set at base 1. Trimming at the junction amounts to 8 bases on V and 9 bases on J, and the germline ends lie 17 bases apart. The germline V gene encodes CDR1 SNHLY and CDR2 FYNNEI. The chain is made from TRBV2 and TRBJ1-6, and perhaps TRBD1 as D gene, on 6 matching bases. Material for sequencing was peripheral blood mononuclear cells. This sequence was found in a person aged 18 to 70 in good health. CDR3 DNA (partial): TGTGCCAGCCTCGAGGAGGGGGTCGGTTCACCC. The translation is CASLEEGVGSP. The whole CDR3 region reads CASLEEGVGSPLHF.